Listed here are 26 T cell receptor beta chains from one sample, sequenced in a study of blood T cell repertoires in COVID-19. Measured with immunoSEQ multiplex PCR; TCRdb has only the in-frame clones, and not every one. The sample lists about 100,000 clones, about 78% occurring once. The sample consisted of peripheral blood. Receptors originate from a man aged 60-69 years with active or convalescent COVID-19.

J is TRBJ2-6 and V is TRBV18; TRBD1 is a possible D gene (5 bases). The ends were cut back, 3 bases at V and 4 bases at J, with 10 bases in the middle. Looked up from germline, CDR1 is KGHSH and CDR2 is LQKENI. The CDR3 has 15 amino acids. The CDR3 spells CASSPRTTGANVLTF. The CDR3 DNA is TGTGCCAGCTCACCGCGGACAACCGGGGCCAACGTCCTGACTTTC.

The CDR3 DNA is TGCGCCAGCAGCCAAGGGGTACAGGCATGGGGCTATGGCTACACCTTC. As protein: CASSQGVQAWGYGYTF. The chain combines TRBV4-1 with TRBJ1-2; the D gene is possibly TRBD1 (5 bases). V was clipped by 1 base and J by 4 bases, with 16 bases between them. The germline V gene encodes CDR1 MGHRA and CDR2 YSYEKL. CDR3 length: 16 amino acids.

This rearrangement joins TRBV6-5 to TRBJ2-7; 8 bases align to TRBD1. This CDR3 has 13 residues. Germline values: CDR1 MNHEY, CDR2 SVGAGI. V shed 8 bases and J 3 bases; nucleotides not matched to a gene: 6. In DNA form, the CDR3 reads TGTGCCAGCGGGTCAGGACAGGGCTACGAGCAGTACGTC. Amino acid sequence: CASGSGQGYEQYV.

The chain couples TRBV6-1 to TRBJ1-2, with TRBD1 matching over 9 bases. V gave up 3 bases and J gave up 2 bases; unmatched junction bases: 4. This CDR3 spans 15 amino acids. In germline, CDR1 is MNHNS, CDR2 SASEGT. For the CDR3, the DNA is TGTGCCAGCAGTGACCGGGACAGGGTAAACTATGGCTACACCTTC. It specifies CASSDRDRVNYGYTF.

The chain uses TRBV6-5 and TRBJ1-1, with D tentatively TRBD1 (6 bases). V was clipped by 8 bases and J by 0 bases, with 10 bases between them. CDR3 length: 13 amino acids. Germline CDR1 is MNHEY and CDR2 is SVGAGI. DNA of the CDR3: TGTGCCAGCTTCGGACAGATGAACACTGAAGCTTTCTTT. Translated, it gives CASFGQMNTEAFF.

The chain carries TRBV19 and TRBJ2-5; 7 positions match TRBD1. The CDR3 consists of 16 residues. Trimming removed 2 bases from V and 4 bases from J; junction bases left unmatched: 10. Germline values: CDR1 LNHDA, CDR2 SQIVND (reference sequence). The CDR3 spells CASSINPTGLGETQYF. The CDR3 nucleotides read TGTGCCAGTAGTATAAACCCGACAGGGCTAGGAGAGACCCAGTACTTC.

This chain uses TRBV11-2 with TRBJ2-5; 8 nucleotides match TRBD1. CDR3 length equals 15 residues. V gave up 5 bases and J gave up 2 bases; unmatched junction bases: 7. CDR1 SGHAT and CDR2 FQNNGV come from the germline V gene. The CDR3 DNA reads as TGTGCCAGCAGCCTCAACAGGGGGGCTCAAGAGACCCAGTACTTC. Translated, it gives CASSLNRGAQETQYF.

The V gene is TRBV18, the J gene TRBJ2-4; D gene unclear. Trimming left V 4 bases short and J 1 base short, with 14 bases between. The CDR3 sequence is 16 residues long. The germline gives CDR1 KGHSH, CDR2 LQKENI. DNA of the CDR3: TGTGCCAGCTCACAGAGGCAGACCCACGCCAAAAACATTCAGTACTTC. As protein: CASSQRQTHAKNIQYF.

The chain joins TRBV3-1 (or the pseudogene TRBV3-2) to TRBJ2-7; TRBD2 is a possible D gene (5 bases). The CDR3 covers 16 residues. The V and J ends lost 7 bases and 0 bases respectively, with 19 bases between them. CDR1 is LGHDT, CDR2 YNNKEL, per germline (reference sequence). In nucleotides, the CDR3 is TGTGCCAGCACCTTACGATCGCAGCGGAGCTCCTACGAGCAGTACGTC. Protein sequence: CASTLRSQRSSYEQYV.

The V and J genes are TRBV5-8 and TRBJ1-4; TRBD1 matches 7 bases. V shed 4 bases, J shed 8 bases, and the junction held 8 bases outside the gene matches. This CDR3 spans 14 amino acids. Germline V gives CDR1 SGHTS, CDR2 YDEGEE. CDR3 protein: CASSRGQKGEKLFF. The CDR3, as DNA: TGTGCCAGCAGCCGGGGACAGAAGGGGGAAAAACTGTTTTTT.

The chain couples TRBV7-2 to TRBJ2-7, with 9 bases identical to TRBD2. After removal of 0 bases from V and 0 bases from J, the junction contained 0 bases not matched to a gene. Per germline, CDR1 SGHTA and CDR2 FQGNSA. This CDR3 has 15 amino acids. CDR3 sequence: CASSLASGSSYEQYV. The DNA of the CDR3 is TGTGCCAGCAGCTTAGCTAGCGGGAGCTCCTACGAGCAGTACGTC.

The V call is TRBV4-1, the J call TRBJ2-4, with 12 bases fitting TRBD2. The V segment lost 8 bases and the J segment 1 base; nucleotides outside the gene matches: 24. CDR1 is MGHRA and CDR2 is YSYEKL in the germline V gene. The CDR3 is 22 amino acids. The CDR3 region has the DNA TGCGCCAGCCGCCGCCCGAGGGGGCTAGCGGGAGGGCCTGATAGGGCCAAAAACATTCAGTACTTC. As protein: CASRRPRGLAGGPDRAKNIQYF.

V usage is TRBV28 and J usage is TRBJ1-2; weak D call: TRBD1 (6 bases). The CDR3 runs to 16 residues. Germline CDR1 MDHEN, CDR2 SYDVKM. V lost 5 bases, J lost 9 bases, and 25 bases lay in between. The CDR3 DNA sequence: TGTGCCAGCAGTCCTTGGGTTTCCGGGCAGGGGTCTAGCTACACCTTC. Protein product: CASSPWVSGQGSSYTF.

The rearrangement joins TRBV29-1 to TRBJ2-3, with 7 bases fitting TRBD2. Looked up from germline, CDR1 is SQVTM and CDR2 is ANQGSEA. The CDR3 extends over 14 amino acids. With 3 bases clipped from V and 3 bases from J, the junction kept 6 bases outside the gene matches. The CDR3 protein is CSVDGGRGTDTQYF. The CDR3 coding sequence is TGCAGCGTTGATGGCGGGAGAGGAACAGATACGCAGTATTTT.

The sample holds many counts of this clone. This chain joins TRBV15 and TRBJ1-5; D may be TRBD1 (5 bases). Germline CDR1 LNHNV, CDR2 YYDKDF (reference sequence). The CDR3 has 15 amino acids. V was clipped by 1 base and J by 9 bases, with 16 bases between them. CDR3 loop: CATSRVAGNQSPQHF. The CDR3 nucleotides read TGTGCCACCAGCAGAGTTGCAGGGAACCAATCGCCCCAGCATTTT.

V is TRBV19 and J is TRBJ1-2, with a tentative D call TRBD1 (6 bases). The CDR3 runs to 13 residues. With 5 bases removed from V and 8 bases from J, the gap between germline ends came to 15 bases. Germline V gene sequence: CDR1 LNHDA, CDR2 SQIVND (reference sequence). The CDR3 loop reads CASSEGWTEGYTF. CDR3 nucleotide sequence: TGTGCCAGTAGTGAGGGTTGGACAGAGGGCTACACCTTC. Complete variable domain (other parts from reference TRBV19 and TRBJ1-2): DGGITQSPKYLFRKEGQNVTLSCEQNLNHDAMYWYRQDPGQGLRLIYYSQIVNDFQKGDIAEGYSVSREKKESFPLTVTSAQKNPTAFYLCASSEGWTEGYTFGSGTRLTVV.

V gene TRBV18 combines with J gene TRBJ2-3, with 10 bases that match TRBD1. Germline CDR1 reads KGHSH; CDR2 reads LQKENI. The CDR3 sequence is 16 residues long. The V gene end was trimmed by 2 bases and the J gene end by 1 base; junction bases not matched to a gene: 3. The CDR3 reads CASSPTGTGGTDTQYF. The CDR3 region has the DNA TGTGCCAGCTCACCAACCGGGACAGGGGGCACAGATACGCAGTATTTT.

The chain is built from TRBV7-9 and TRBJ2-1; 7 nucleotides align to TRBD2. CDR1 SEHNR and CDR2 FQNEAQ come from the germline V gene (reference sequence). This CDR3 spans 18 amino acids. V lost 4 bases and J lost 3; bases outside the gene matches: 15. The CDR3 DNA is TGTGCCAGCAGCTACCGTCTCGGGGAGGGCCAGGGCTACAATGAGCAGTTCTTC. It is translated as CASSYRLGEGQGYNEQFF.

This clone was picked up one time. Other DNA sequences from this sample encode an identical CDR3 as well. This chain uses TRBV6-5 with TRBJ1-2; D is possibly TRBD1 (6 bases). V gave up 0 bases and J gave up 5 bases, with 10 bases separating them. Germline V CDR1 and CDR2: MNHEY, SVGAGI. This CDR3 spans 14 amino acids. This CDR3 reads CASSYSGQGYGYTF. As DNA, the CDR3 is TGTGCCAGCAGTTACTCCGGCCAGGGGTATGGCTACACCTTC.

The rearrangement joins TRBV6-5 to TRBJ2-2; the D gene is possibly TRBD2 (5 bases). Trimming pared 8 bases from V and 2 bases from J, leaving 12 bases between. This CDR3 has 14 residues. Germline V gene lookup returns CDR1 MNHEY and CDR2 SVGAGI. This CDR3 reads CASERGLNTGELFF. Here the CDR3 DNA reads TGTGCCAGCGAAAGAGGGCTAAACACCGGGGAGCTGTTTTTT.

In nucleotides, the CDR3 is TGTGCCAGTAGTTCCTCCCGACAGGGGGCTGGAGATACGCAGTATTTT. This encodes CASSSSRQGAGDTQYF. J is TRBJ2-3 and V is TRBV19; TRBD1 matches at 10 bases. Germline trimming cut 5 bases from V and 5 bases from J; bases unmatched to any gene: 10. The CDR3 is made up of 16 amino acids. The germline V gene has CDR1 LNHDA and CDR2 SQIVND (reference sequence).

This clone has just one count. The J gene is TRBJ1-5, the V gene TRBV2, with D tentatively TRBD1 (6 bases). Germline V gene data show CDR1 as SNHLY and CDR2 as FYNNEI. The germline V and J ends were trimmed by 5 bases and 0 bases, with 11 bases remaining between them. This CDR3 contains 15 residues. CDR3 sequence reads: CASSTQGYSNQPQHF. The CDR3 DNA reads TGTGCCAGCAGTACACAGGGATATAGCAATCAGCCCCAGCATTTT.

This rearrangement joins TRBV29-1 to TRBJ2-5; D is uncertain. Germline-derived CDR1 and CDR2 are SQVTM and ANQGSEA. Between the trimmed V and J ends, which lost 5 bases and 2 bases, there was a span of 15 bases. CDR3 size: 14 residues. CDR3 bases: TGCAGCGTTCTGGCCTGGGCCTCTCAAGAGACCCAGTACTTC. It encodes CSVLAWASQETQYF.

This clone occurred a few times. This chain connects TRBV7-7 to TRBJ2-5; 11 bases align to TRBD2. Germline CDR1 is SSHAT and CDR2 is FNYEAQ (reference sequence). J was trimmed by 4 bases and V by 4 bases; bases with no gene match: 5. CDR3 length: 15 residues. CDR3 protein: CASSSLTSGAETQYF. The CDR3 DNA is TGTGCCAGCAGCTCGTTGACTAGCGGGGCAGAGACCCAGTACTTC.

The gene calls are TRBV11-2 and TRBJ2-2; maybe TRBD2 (7 bases). Trimming cost V 4 bases and J 4 bases, with 13 bases left between them. The CDR3 is 15 amino acids. Germline assignment: CDR1 SGHAT and CDR2 FQNNGV. The CDR3 coding sequence is TGTGCCAGCAGCTGGGTGGGAGGGGGCACCGGGGAGCTGTTTTTT. This sequence encodes CASSWVGGGTGELFF.

This chain links TRBV5-4 with TRBJ1-2; 11 nucleotides agree with TRBD1. Germline V lookup: CDR1 SGHNT, CDR2 YYREEE (reference sequence). The length of the CDR3 is 14 residues. The V gene end was trimmed by 0 bases and the J gene end by 8 bases; junction bases not matched to a gene: 3. CDR3 protein: CASSLAGTGGGYTF. The CDR3, as DNA: TGTGCCAGCAGCTTGGCCGGGACAGGGGGAGGCTACACCTTC.